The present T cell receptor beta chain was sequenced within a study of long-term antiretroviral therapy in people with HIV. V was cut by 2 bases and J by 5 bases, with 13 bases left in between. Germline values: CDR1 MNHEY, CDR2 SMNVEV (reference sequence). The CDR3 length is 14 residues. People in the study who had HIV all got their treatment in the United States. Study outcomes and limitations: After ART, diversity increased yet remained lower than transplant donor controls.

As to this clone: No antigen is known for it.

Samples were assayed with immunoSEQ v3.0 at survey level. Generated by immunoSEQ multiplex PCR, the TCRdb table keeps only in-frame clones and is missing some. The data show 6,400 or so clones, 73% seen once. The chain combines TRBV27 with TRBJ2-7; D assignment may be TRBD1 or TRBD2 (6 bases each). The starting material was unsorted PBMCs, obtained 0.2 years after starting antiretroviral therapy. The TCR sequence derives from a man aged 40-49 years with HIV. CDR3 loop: CASSLVWGANEQYF. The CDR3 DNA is TGTGCCAGCAGTTTAGTTTGGGGGGCCAACGAGCAGTACTTC.